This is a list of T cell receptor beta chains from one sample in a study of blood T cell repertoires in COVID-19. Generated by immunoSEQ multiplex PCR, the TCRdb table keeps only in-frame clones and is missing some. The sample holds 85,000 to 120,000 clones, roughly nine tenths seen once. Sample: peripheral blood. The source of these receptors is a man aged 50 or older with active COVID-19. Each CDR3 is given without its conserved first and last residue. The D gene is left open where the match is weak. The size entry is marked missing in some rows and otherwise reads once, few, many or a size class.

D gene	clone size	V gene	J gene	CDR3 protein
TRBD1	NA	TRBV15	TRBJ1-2	ATSRDTGTDYGYT
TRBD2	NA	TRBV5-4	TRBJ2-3	ASSFPSGGGTDTQY
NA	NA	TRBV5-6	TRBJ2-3	ASSLGDDSAQY
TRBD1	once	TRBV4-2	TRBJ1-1	ASSHQGQGDTEAF
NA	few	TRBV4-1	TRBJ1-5	ASSQDGGPTHQPQH
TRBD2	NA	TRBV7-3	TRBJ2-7	ASSPGTSGGEQY
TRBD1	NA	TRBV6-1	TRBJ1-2	ASSEALTGDGYT
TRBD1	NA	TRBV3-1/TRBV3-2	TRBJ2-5	ASSLPRGQHQETQY
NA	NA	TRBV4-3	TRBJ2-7	ASSQDPQSREQY
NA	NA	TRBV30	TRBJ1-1	AWIKGPNTEAF
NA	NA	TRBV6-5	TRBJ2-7	ASHSSNLIPGY
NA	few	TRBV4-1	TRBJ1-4	ASSHEGGSNEKLF
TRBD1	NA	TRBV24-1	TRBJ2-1	ATSDPGRGLTEQF
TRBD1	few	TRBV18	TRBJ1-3	ASSFGTANTIY
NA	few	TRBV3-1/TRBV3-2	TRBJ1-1	ASSPIRGGNTEAF
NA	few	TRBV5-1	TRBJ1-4	ASSVNRVSGEKLF
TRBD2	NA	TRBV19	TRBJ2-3	ASSISRGSTDTQY
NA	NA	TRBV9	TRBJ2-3	ASSARRGTDTQY
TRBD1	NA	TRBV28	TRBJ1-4	ASRLRDRVEKLF
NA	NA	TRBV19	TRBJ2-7	ASSIKAGEQY
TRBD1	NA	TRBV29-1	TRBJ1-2	SVFSVAGQAPNT
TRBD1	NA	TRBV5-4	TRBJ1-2	ASSHPGQEGYGYT
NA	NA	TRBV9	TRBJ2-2	ASSVNSLGPGELF
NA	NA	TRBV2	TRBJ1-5	ASRISRGSQPQH
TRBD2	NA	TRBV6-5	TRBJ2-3	AMRLAGNHTQY
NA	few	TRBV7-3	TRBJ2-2	ASTTSGGSTGELF
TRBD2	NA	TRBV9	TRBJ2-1	ASSRDYGLEQF
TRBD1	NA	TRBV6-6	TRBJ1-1	ASSQFTGGRTEAF
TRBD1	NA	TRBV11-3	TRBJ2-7	ASSDRTGTGAYEQY
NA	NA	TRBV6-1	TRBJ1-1	ASSRGFLNTEAF
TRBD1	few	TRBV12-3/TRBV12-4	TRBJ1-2	ASSPTGNYGYT
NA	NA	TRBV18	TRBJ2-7	ASSPQGFYEQY
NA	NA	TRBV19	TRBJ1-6	ATRAQGSNSPLH
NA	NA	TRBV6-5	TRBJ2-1	ASSQRQGTYNEQF
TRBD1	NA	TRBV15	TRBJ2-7	ATSPEGRQGNEQY
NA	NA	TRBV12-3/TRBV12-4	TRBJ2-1	ASSPWQF
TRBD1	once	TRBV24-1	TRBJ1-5	ATSEPLQGGRIGNQPQH
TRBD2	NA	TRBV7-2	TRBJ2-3	ASSLGGTTGTDTQY
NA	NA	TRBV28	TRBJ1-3	ASSFSSGNTIY
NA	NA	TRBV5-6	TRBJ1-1	ASSLLRPNTEAF
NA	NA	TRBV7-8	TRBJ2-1	ASSYRAAYNEQF
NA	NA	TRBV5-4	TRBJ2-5	ASSESSRGRVETQY
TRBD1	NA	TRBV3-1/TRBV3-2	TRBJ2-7	ASYGTGDHEQY
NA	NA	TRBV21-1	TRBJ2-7	ASGRTGNEQY
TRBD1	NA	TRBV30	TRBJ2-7	AWRDRDYEQY
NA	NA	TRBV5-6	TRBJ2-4	ASSEYRVLPV
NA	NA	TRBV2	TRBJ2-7	ASSEWGDYEQY
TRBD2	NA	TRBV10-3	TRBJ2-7	AITPGLAASYEQY
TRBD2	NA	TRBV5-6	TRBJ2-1	ASSPRLAGGLYEQF